The T cell receptor (beta chain) under discussion was sequenced for a study of blood T cell repertoires in COVID-19. Study-wide context: Samples representing acute and convalescent COVID-19 were sourced from the United States, Italy and Spain. The cDNA or gDNA used as material had been derived from T cells, B-cell-depleted T cells, or PBMCs.

Original analysis: Scientists estimated how many nucleated cells there were by amplifying reference gene primers. Clones were sequenced by immunoSEQ multiplex PCR, and TCRdb holds only the in-frame ones, with some missing. V and J calls and clone size are those listed in that table; D and trimming were worked out from the DNA. The repertoire holds some 320,000 clones, around nine tenths seen once, with roughly 2.9% in the top ten. For this clone: Distinct nucleotide sequences in the sample also encode this CDR3.

Participants had their cohort set by participant-reported clinical history. V lost 0 bases, J lost 2 bases, and 11 bases lay in between. Germline loops: CDR1 SGHRS, CDR2 YFSETQ. There are 15 residues in the CDR3. Sequencing input: PBMCs or T cells enriched from blood (not recorded which). The TCR originated in a woman between 50 and 59 years old who had been exposed to COVID-19. The genes are TRBV5-1 and TRBJ2-5; perhaps TRBD1 as D (6 bases). The CDR3 region is CASSLGPGVQETQYF. The DNA of the CDR3 is TGCGCCAGCAGCTTGGGTCCAGGGGTACAAGAGACCCAGTACTTC. Together with reference TRBV5-1 and TRBJ2-5, the CDR3 gives the full variable domain: KAGVTQTPRYLIKTRGQQVTLSCSPISGHRSVSWYQQTPGQGLQFLFEYFSETQRNKGNFPGRFSGRQFSNSRSEMNVSTLELGDSALYLCASSLGPGVQETQYFGPGTRLLVL.